This record concerns one TCR beta chain sequence. Its specificity is not known. Other DNA sequences within the sample encode an identical CDR3. Deletions cut 5 bases from V and 3 bases from J, with 4 bases between. The CDR3 runs to 11 residues. Germline assignment: CDR1 SQVTM and CDR2 ANQGSEA. The data are from a study of cytomegalovirus exposure and HLA in healthy donors. The wider study: Unique TCRs numbering about 87 million, obtained from HLA-typed donors, made up an early data release.

Whole-study findings and limits: As a later analysis revealed, most CMV-associated TCR beta chains appeared HLA-restricted. TCR beta chains numbering 150 to 200 were designated cytomegalovirus-associated.

13 Jbeta primers and 60 Vbeta primers were used for the PCR. Produced via immunoSEQ multiplex PCR; TCRdb's table is partial and in-frame only. The sample yields approximately 120,000 clones, 60% to 85% seen once. This TCR derives from a man aged 50 or older in good health and CMV-seronegative. Sequencing was carried out using PBMCs. The chain links TRBV29-1 to TRBJ2-2; unclear D gene. DNA for the CDR3: TGCAGCGTTAGAGACACCGGGGAGCTGTTTTTT. Translating it yields CSVRDTGELFF.